This is a list of T cell receptor beta chains from one sample in a study of T cell changes during pregnancy in multiple sclerosis. Sequencing used immunoSEQ multiplex PCR; TCRdb keeps in-frame clones, though not all of them. Of about 49,000 clones listed, around 90% were seen once; the top ten hold approximately 5%. The specimen was peripheral blood, collected after pregnancy. The receptors here all came from a female donor in good health, enrolled as a control in a pregnancy study. CDR3s include the opening cysteine and the closing phenylalanine or tryptophan. A D gene is named only where the DNA matches it firmly. Clone size, where shown, is once, few, many, or a class for clones that have expanded.

DNA: TGTGCCTGGAGCCCTCTAAACACTGAAGCTTTCTTT; CDR3: CAWSPLNTEAFF; V: TRBV30; size: -; J: TRBJ1-1; D: -
DNA: TGCGCCAGCAGCTTGGAGGGACTAAACACCGGGGAGCTGTTTTTT; CDR3: CASSLEGLNTGELFF; V: TRBV5-1; size: -; J: TRBJ2-2; D: TRBD2
DNA: TGTGCCTGGAGGAACAGGCGCAACACTGAAGCTTTCTTT; CDR3: CAWRNRRNTEAFF; V: TRBV30; size: -; J: TRBJ1-1; D: -
DNA: TGTGCCAGCAGCGTAGGAGGACTCAGCTCTGGGGCCAACGTCCTGACTTTC; CDR3: CASSVGGLSSGANVLTF; V: TRBV9; size: -; J: TRBJ2-6; D: -
DNA: TGTGCCAGCAGTACAGCAGGGGGGACTGAAGCTTTCTTT; CDR3: CASSTAGGTEAFF; V: TRBV6-5; size: -; J: TRBJ1-1; D: TRBD1
DNA: TGTGCCAGCAGCTTGACAGGGGGCGGACAGCCCCAGCATTTT; CDR3: CASSLTGGGQPQHF; V: TRBV6-5; size: once; J: TRBJ1-5; D: TRBD1
DNA: TGTGCCAGCAGTGCCGGACAGGGGGACACCGGGGAGCTGTTTTTT; CDR3: CASSAGQGDTGELFF; V: TRBV6-4; size: few; J: TRBJ2-2; D: TRBD1
DNA: TGTGCCAGCAGTTCAACAGGTTCTGGAAACACCATATATTTT; CDR3: CASSSTGSGNTIYF; V: TRBV27; size: -; J: TRBJ1-3; D: -
DNA: TGTGCCAGCAGTATCACCGACAGGGATGGTGGCTACACCTTC; CDR3: CASSITDRDGGYTF; V: TRBV27; size: -; J: TRBJ1-2; D: TRBD1
DNA: TGTGCCAGCACCGGGACAGGGCCTCCCAATGAGCAGTTCTTC; CDR3: CASTGTGPPNEQFF; V: TRBV5-4; size: few; J: TRBJ2-1; D: TRBD1
DNA: TGCGCCAGCAGCCTAGGACTAGCCTACAATGAGCAGTTCTTC; CDR3: CASSLGLAYNEQFF; V: TRBV5-1; size: -; J: TRBJ2-1; D: TRBD2
DNA: TGTGCCAGCAGCGTAGCCCCTAGCGGAGGGACCGGGGAGCTGTTTTTT; CDR3: CASSVAPSGGTGELFF; V: TRBV9; size: -; J: TRBJ2-2; D: TRBD2
DNA: TGTGCCAGCAAGTCGGCTAGCGGGGGTAATGAGCAGTTCTTC; CDR3: CASKSASGGNEQFF; V: TRBV6-4; size: -; J: TRBJ2-1; D: TRBD2
DNA: TGTGCCAGCAGCCCCCGACCTACAGGCAATCAGCCCCAGCATTTT; CDR3: CASSPRPTGNQPQHF; V: TRBV9; size: -; J: TRBJ1-5; D: -
DNA: TGTGCCAGCAGTCGACAGAACTATGGCTACACCTTC; CDR3: CASSRQNYGYTF; V: TRBV7-9; size: -; J: TRBJ1-2; D: -
DNA: TGTGCCAGCAGCCCGGGACATGAGAACACTGAAGCTTTCTTT; CDR3: CASSPGHENTEAFF; V: TRBV7-6; size: -; J: TRBJ1-1; D: -
DNA: TGTGCTAGTGCCCGCGGGACTGACCCTGTAGGCACTGAAGCTTTCTTT; CDR3: CASARGTDPVGTEAFF; V: TRBV12-5; size: -; J: TRBJ1-1; D: -
DNA: TGTGCCAGCAGTGAAAGGTTCGGGGTCTCCTACGAGCAGTACTTC; CDR3: CASSERFGVSYEQYF; V: TRBV6-1; size: -; J: TRBJ2-7; D: -
DNA: TGTGCCAGCAGCTTAGGGGGCCTGGGCTACACCTTC; CDR3: CASSLGGLGYTF; V: TRBV11-2; size: -; J: TRBJ1-2; D: -
DNA: TGTGCCAGCAGTTTATCCGGGACTCGTGGCTACACCTTC; CDR3: CASSLSGTRGYTF; V: TRBV27; size: -; J: TRBJ1-2; D: -
DNA: TGTGCCAGCAGCGTAGCCCCCAGCGGGCAAAACATTCAGTACTTC; CDR3: CASSVAPSGQNIQYF; V: TRBV9; size: -; J: TRBJ2-4; D: -
DNA: TGTGCCAGCAGCCCAAACAGGGGTGACTACGAGCAGTACTTC; CDR3: CASSPNRGDYEQYF; V: TRBV5-6; size: -; J: TRBJ2-7; D: TRBD1
DNA: TGTGCCAGTACCACAGGGAGTTCACCCCTCCACTTT; CDR3: CASTTGSSPLHF; V: TRBV19; size: -; J: TRBJ1-6; D: -
DNA: TGCGCCAGCAGCTTGGACAGGGGGGACTATGGCTACACCTTC; CDR3: CASSLDRGDYGYTF; V: TRBV5-1; size: -; J: TRBJ1-2; D: TRBD1
DNA: TGTGCCAGTAACCCGCAGGGGGCTCGGAGCAATCAGCCCCAGCATTTT; CDR3: CASNPQGARSNQPQHF; V: TRBV19; size: -; J: TRBJ1-5; D: TRBD1
DNA: TGTGCCAGCAGCCCCCGGGACAGGGGTTTTGCCGACGAGCAGTACTTC; CDR3: CASSPRDRGFADEQYF; V: TRBV7-3; size: -; J: TRBJ2-7; D: TRBD1
DNA: TGTGCCAGCAGATTTACAGTGAACACTGAAGCTTTCTTT; CDR3: CASRFTVNTEAFF; V: TRBV11-2; size: few; J: TRBJ1-1; D: -
DNA: TGTGCCAGCAGTGCATTACTGGACACTAAAAACATTCAGTACTTC; CDR3: CASSALLDTKNIQYF; V: TRBV28; size: -; J: TRBJ2-4; D: -
DNA: TGTGCCATTATTGACGGGACAGGGGGCGCTGGCTACACCTTC; CDR3: CAIIDGTGGAGYTF; V: TRBV28; size: -; J: TRBJ1-2; D: TRBD1
DNA: TGTGCCAGCAGTTGGGGAACAGGGGGGGATGAGCAGTTCTTC; CDR3: CASSWGTGGDEQFF; V: TRBV27; size: -; J: TRBJ2-1; D: -
DNA: TGTGCCAGCAGTCCCCACGGGGGGGATTACAATGAGCAGTTCTTC; CDR3: CASSPHGGDYNEQFF; V: TRBV6-4; size: -; J: TRBJ2-1; D: TRBD2
DNA: TGTGCCAGCAGCTTATATGTCCGGGGGGCTTCTCAGCCCCAGCATTTT; CDR3: CASSLYVRGASQPQHF; V: TRBV7-8; size: -; J: TRBJ1-5; D: -
DNA: TGTGCCAGCAGCTTAAGGACAGGGGAATCGCGAGCTTTCTTT; CDR3: CASSLRTGESRAFF; V: TRBV11-1; size: once; J: TRBJ1-1; D: TRBD1
DNA: TGTGCCAGTAGTGGACAAGTAAACACTGAAGCTTTCTTT; CDR3: CASSGQVNTEAFF; V: TRBV19; size: -; J: TRBJ1-1; D: -
DNA: TGCGCCAGCAGCTTGGGGGCAGTTAATGAGCAGTTCTTC; CDR3: CASSLGAVNEQFF; V: TRBV5-1; size: -; J: TRBJ2-1; D: -
DNA: TGTGCCAGCAGCTTAGTGGTGCTAGCGGGGGGGGGCTACGAGCAGTACTTC; CDR3: CASSLVVLAGGGYEQYF; V: TRBV11-2; size: -; J: TRBJ2-7; D: TRBD2
DNA: TGTGCCAGCAGCGGAACATCGCCTCCCACTGAAGCTTTCTTT; CDR3: CASSGTSPPTEAFF; V: TRBV9; size: -; J: TRBJ1-1; D: -
DNA: TGTGCCAGTAGTATTGGGGGCGAGACCCAGTACTTC; CDR3: CASSIGGETQYF; V: TRBV19; size: -; J: TRBJ2-5; D: -
DNA: TGTGCCAGCAGCTCAGAGGGAGGCTGGGCCAACGTCCTGACTTTC; CDR3: CASSSEGGWANVLTF; V: TRBV7-3; size: -; J: TRBJ2-6; D: -
DNA: TGTGCCAGCTCCGGACTAGCGGGAGGGGTGGGTGAGCAGTTCTTC; CDR3: CASSGLAGGVGEQFF; V: TRBV6-4; size: -; J: TRBJ2-1; D: TRBD2
DNA: TGTGCCAGTAGTTCTGCGGCATCTAGCACAGATACGCAGTATTTT; CDR3: CASSSAASSTDTQYF; V: TRBV19; size: -; J: TRBJ2-3; D: -
DNA: TGTGCCAGCAGCCAACAGGGGAGCGTCCACTACGAGCAGTACTTC; CDR3: CASSQQGSVHYEQYF; V: TRBV5-4; size: -; J: TRBJ2-7; D: TRBD1
DNA: TGTGCCAGCAGTTCTACAGGGAGTGCGCCTGAAGCTTTCTTT; CDR3: CASSSTGSAPEAFF; V: TRBV27; size: -; J: TRBJ1-1; D: -
DNA: TGTGCCAGCACCCCTCTAGTTGGGGCAGGGGGGACGGCAGATACGCAGTATTTT; CDR3: CASTPLVGAGGTADTQYF; V: TRBV5-6; size: -; J: TRBJ2-3; D: -
DNA: TGTGCCAGCAGCGCCAACCTCGGGTCACCCCTCCACTTT; CDR3: CASSANLGSPLHF; V: TRBV9; size: -; J: TRBJ1-6; D: -
DNA: TGCAGCGTCGACCGGGACAGGACAGAGACCCAGTACTTC; CDR3: CSVDRDRTETQYF; V: TRBV29-1; size: -; J: TRBJ2-5; D: TRBD1
DNA: TGTGCCAGTAGTATAGCGGCGGTTAGCACAGATACGCAGTATTTT; CDR3: CASSIAAVSTDTQYF; V: TRBV19; size: -; J: TRBJ2-3; D: -
DNA: TGTGCCAGCAGCTTCGGGGGGTGGGAGACCCAGTACTTC; CDR3: CASSFGGWETQYF; V: TRBV7-8; size: once; J: TRBJ2-5; D: TRBD2
DNA: TGTGCCATCAATCCGGGAAGGGTGGCCTACGAGCAGTACTTC; CDR3: CAINPGRVAYEQYF; V: TRBV10-3; size: -; J: TRBJ2-7; D: -
DNA: TGTGCCAGCAGTTTAAGTCAGGGGCTAAATCAGCCCCAGCATTTT; CDR3: CASSLSQGLNQPQHF; V: TRBV27; size: -; J: TRBJ1-5; D: -
DNA: TGTGCCAGCAGCTTTAGTACAGATACGCAGTATTTT; CDR3: CASSFSTDTQYF; V: TRBV6-6; size: -; J: TRBJ2-3; D: -
DNA: TGTGCCAGCAGCGCAGGTAGCGGGGAGGACGGGGAGCTGTTTTTT; CDR3: CASSAGSGEDGELFF; V: TRBV28; size: -; J: TRBJ2-2; D: TRBD2
DNA: TGTGCCAGCAGCTTGGCCCGACTAGCGGGGGGGACGGAGCTGTTTTTT; CDR3: CASSLARLAGGTELFF; V: TRBV7-2; size: -; J: TRBJ2-2; D: TRBD2
DNA: TGCGCCAGCAGCTTTGTTAGCGGGGGGGCCTTCTACAATGAGCAGTTCTTC; CDR3: CASSFVSGGAFYNEQFF; V: TRBV5-1; size: -; J: TRBJ2-1; D: TRBD2
DNA: TGTGCCAGCAGCATAACAGGGCCCGGAAACACCATATATTTT; CDR3: CASSITGPGNTIYF; V: TRBV11-2; size: -; J: TRBJ1-3; D: -
DNA: TGTGCCAGCAGCCTACTAGGCGGGGGGGCGAACGGTACGCAGTATTTT; CDR3: CASSLLGGGANGTQYF; V: TRBV5-4; size: once; J: TRBJ2-3; D: TRBD2
DNA: TGCGCCAGCAGGTTGACAGGGGCTCAAGAGACCCAGTACTTC; CDR3: CASRLTGAQETQYF; V: TRBV5-1; size: once; J: TRBJ2-5; D: TRBD1